The clone carrying this T cell receptor (beta chain) showed up just a few times. Its antigen is as yet unknown. The library gave individual cDNA molecules unique molecular identifiers. Study processing details: Sequenced samples showed a median of roughly 99,000 TCRs each, with counts running from around 25,000 to 690,000. TCRdb ran MiXCR on the RACE reads and lists one entry per CDR3 protein. None of the V and J calls come from the authors' own analysis; TCRdb made them. The table shows 30,000 to 40,000 distinct CDR3 sequences, with 4.5% to 5.5% occurring only once. This sample was taken from a study of human T cells and chemical hapten exposure. Across the whole study: Small discrepancies in pooled library volume mainly accounted for the varying TCR yields per sample. The study's findings and limits: Sensitizing to DPC left TCRs with a frequency above 1 in 1000 unaltered.

This sample's time point: healthy volunteer bleed at 6 weeks. Unfractionated whole blood was the source of the extracted total RNA. The specimen was whole blood. The TCR sequence derives from a human donor in good health. Some clones in this sample may be carry-over from other donors' samples.

CDR3 sequence reads: CASSLAVQGGGYTF. Here the CDR3 DNA reads TGTGCCAGCAGTTTAGCGGTACAGGGAGGCGGCTACACCTTC. The rearrangement joins TRBV12-3 or TRBV12-4 to TRBJ1-2, with D possibly matching TRBD1 (6 bases). There are 14 residues in the CDR3. The ends were cut back, 0 bases at V and 8 bases at J, with 13 bases in the middle.